What follows is one T cell receptor beta chain and its context. The antigen is not known. The data are from a study of graft-versus-host responses after intestinal transplantation. Overall study context: Transplants given to recipients were multivisceral, liver-intestinal, or isolated intestinal. Every recipient underwent anti-thymocyte globulin induction, then tacrolimus and steroids for two to three years.

Study-wide findings and caveats: High graft-versus-host to host-versus-graft clonal ratios were found in allografts of patients who had graft-donor T cell macrochimerism. GvH clones surfaced in recipient marrow, some emerging earlier in ileum or blood.

This table comes from immunoSEQ multiplex PCR, and its TCRdb copy is limited to in-frame clones, with some not included. Here the sample spans roughly 120,000 clones, 90% being singletons. The CDR3 length is 13 residues. CDR1 is LGHNA, CDR2 YSLEER, per germline. Trimming removed 0 bases from V and 6 bases from J, with 9 bases in between. This receptor was taken from a human donor who received an intestinal transplant. The sample here was unstimulated CD4+ T cells sorted from spleen or lymph node cells, taken before intestinal transplant. The J gene is TRBJ2-7, the V gene TRBV4-3; D is ambiguous. The CDR3 spells CASSQDHGLEQYF. For the CDR3, the DNA is TGCGCCAGCAGCCAAGATCATGGGCTCGAGCAGTACTTC.